In this sample, the clone carrying this T cell receptor (beta chain) turned up a few times. TCRdb independently ran MiXCR on the RACE reads; one entry per CDR3 protein. The profile shows 150,000 to 200,000 distinct CDR3 sequences, roughly 15% of them singletons. This specimen comes from a study of human T cells and chemical hapten exposure. Across the whole study: Upper-back patch tests with 0.01% DPC were read at 6 days.

V gave up 5 bases and J gave up 1 base, with 12 bases separating them. This CDR3 is 14 amino acids long. Looked up from germline, CDR1 is KGHSH and CDR2 is LQKENI. This sample's time point: patch test 1, 2 weeks after DPC sensitization. Indicated treatment: therapeutic diphenylcyclopropenone sensitization with weekly scalp DPC. This chain joins TRBV18 and TRBJ2-7; D is perhaps TRBD1 or TRBD2 (5 bases each). This TCR was recovered from a woman aged 25 to 39 with alopecia areata. Some clones in this sample may be carry-over from other donors' samples. The sample was whole blood, taken in connection with sensitization to the hapten diphenylcyclopropenone (DPC). The CDR3 is CASSGRDRSYEQYF. In nucleotides, the CDR3 is TGTGCCAGCTCAGGTCGGGACCGGTCCTACGAGCAGTACTTC.